This T cell receptor beta chain was captured in a study of shared clonotypes between healthy human individuals. Study-wide results and caveats: The naive CD4 repertoires of a few donors were compared, and around 5.1% of clonotypes were shared.

Positively selected for CCR7, the CD45RO-negative cells used as naive CD8 cells excluded terminally differentiated effector memory CD45RA+ cells. In germline, CDR1 is MGHRA, CDR2 YSYEKL. The CDR3 totals 16 residues. V dropped 2 bases and J dropped 6; count of bases not matched to a gene: 8. For every subset, genomic DNA was evenly distributed across several immunoSEQ plates. Generated by immunoSEQ multiplex PCR, the TCRdb table keeps only in-frame clones and is missing some. The sample carries about 820,000 clones, over 90% recorded once. Of note for this clone: The antigen is not known.

The specimen sequenced was naive CD8+ T cells sorted from blood. The chain carries TRBV4-1 and TRBJ2-1; 9 nucleotides align to TRBD2. This clonotype originated in a man aged 30-40 years in good health. The CDR3 DNA follows: TGCGCCAGCAGCCAATATACGGGACTAGCCCCCAATGAGCAGTTCTTC. It codes for CASSQYTGLAPNEQFF.